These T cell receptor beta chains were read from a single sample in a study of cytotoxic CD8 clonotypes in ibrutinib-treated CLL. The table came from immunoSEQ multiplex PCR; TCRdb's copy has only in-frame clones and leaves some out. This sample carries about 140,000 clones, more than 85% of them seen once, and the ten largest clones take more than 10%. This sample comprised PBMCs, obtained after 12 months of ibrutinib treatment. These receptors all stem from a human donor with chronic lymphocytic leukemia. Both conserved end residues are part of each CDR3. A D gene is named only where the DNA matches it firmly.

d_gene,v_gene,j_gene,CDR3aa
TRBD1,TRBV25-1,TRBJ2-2,CATQGTGETGELFF
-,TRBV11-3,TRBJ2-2,CASSLDPRTNTGELFF
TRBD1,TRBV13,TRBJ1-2,CASQEAGTEYGYTF
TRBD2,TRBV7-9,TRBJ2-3,CASSLEAASGSDTQYF
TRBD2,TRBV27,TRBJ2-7,CASSLSLAGDREQYF
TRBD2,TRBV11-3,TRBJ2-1,CASSASGLASNEQFF
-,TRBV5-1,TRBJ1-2,CASSPQGDGGYTF
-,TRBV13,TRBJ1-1,CASSSDQGATEAFF
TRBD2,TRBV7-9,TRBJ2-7,CASGPTSGTPYEQYF
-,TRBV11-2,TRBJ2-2,CASSTDNTGELFF
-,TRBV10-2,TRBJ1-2,CASSELGGYGYTF
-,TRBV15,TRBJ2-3,CATSMDKGDTQYF
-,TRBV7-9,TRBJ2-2,CASKPTQNTGELFF
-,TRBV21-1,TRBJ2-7,CASSKCGTSGSLVHEQYF
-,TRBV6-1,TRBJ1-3,CASSESVNSGNTIYF
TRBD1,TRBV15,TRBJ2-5,CATSGQGARETQYF
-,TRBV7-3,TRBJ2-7,CASSYLGTVAYEQYF
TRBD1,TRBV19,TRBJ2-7,CASSLRQGFTYEQYF
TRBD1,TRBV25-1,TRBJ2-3,CASSGQGSPDTQYF
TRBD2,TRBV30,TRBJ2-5,CAWIAGGETQYF
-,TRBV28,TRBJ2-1,CAVRDYNEQFF
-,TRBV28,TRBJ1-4,CASSYQGAEKLFF
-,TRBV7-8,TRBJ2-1,CASSPTSLQFF
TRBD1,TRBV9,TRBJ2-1,CASSVRDRVSSEQFF
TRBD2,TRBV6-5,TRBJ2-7,CASSYSLAGGGYEQYF
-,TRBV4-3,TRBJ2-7,CASSPEEQGYEQYF
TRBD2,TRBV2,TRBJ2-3,CASRGGSDTQYF
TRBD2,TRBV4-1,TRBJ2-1,CASSLTSGKGNEQFF
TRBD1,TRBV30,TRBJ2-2,CACDRVSAGELFF
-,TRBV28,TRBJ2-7,CASSLNPGTSYEQYF
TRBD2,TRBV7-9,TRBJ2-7,CASSPITAGGPYEQYF
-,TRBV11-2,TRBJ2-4,CASSPVPDSRNIQYF
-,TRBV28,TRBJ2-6,CASTPVAPGANVLTF
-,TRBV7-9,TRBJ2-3,CASSQGTDTQYF
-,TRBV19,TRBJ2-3,CASSIDLRVAVTDTQYF
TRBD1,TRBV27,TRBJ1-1,CASSFDRGTTEAFF
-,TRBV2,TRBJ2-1,CASTGLSSYNEQFF
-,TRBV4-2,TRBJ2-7,CASSQDNEYEQYF
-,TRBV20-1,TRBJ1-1,CSALEAFF
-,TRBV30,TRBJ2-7,CAWSGNYEQYF
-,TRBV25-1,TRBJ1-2,CASTEDLGNGYTF
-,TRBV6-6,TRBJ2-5,CASSYGPGQETQYF
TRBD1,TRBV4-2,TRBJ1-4,CASSPQGATNEKLFF
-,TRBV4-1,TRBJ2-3,CASSQEDGVRTDTQYF
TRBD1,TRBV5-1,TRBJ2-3,CASSPGQADTQYF
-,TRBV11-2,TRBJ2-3,CASRGSYTDTQYF
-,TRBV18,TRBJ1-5,CASSPSSNNQPQHF
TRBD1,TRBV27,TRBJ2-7,CASSGSTGLSYEQYF
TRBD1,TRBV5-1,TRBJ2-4,CASSEGQGAVDIQYF